Given below is one T cell receptor beta chain in context. No antigen is known for it. TCR beta cDNA libraries included unique molecular identifiers. TCRdb redid the calling of the PCR reads with MiXCR, one entry per CDR3 protein. The sample has some 500,000 distinct CDR3 sequences; under 55% are singletons. These data come from a study of post-analysis software for immune sequencing data. Study findings and constraints: Patients showed TRBV5-6, TRBV5-1 and TRBV20-1 among a few TRBV segments more frequent than in controls.

This CDR3 region has 12 residues. V lost 3 bases to trimming and J lost 13 bases, with 13 bases between them. CDR1 SEHNR and CDR2 FQNEAQ come from the germline V gene (reference sequence). The chain recombines TRBV7-9 with TRBJ2-1; tentative D call: TRBD2 (6 bases). Sequenced input: blood. This sequence originates from a girl aged 5-17 years with multiple sclerosis. CDR3 sequence reads: CASSFGEETQFF. CDR3 DNA: TGTGCCAGCAGCTTTGGGGAGGAGACCCAGTTCTTC. The full variable domain, in which reference TRBV7-9 and TRBJ2-1 provide the parts outside the CDR3, is DTGVSQNPRHKITKRGQNVTFRCDPISEHNRLYWYRQTLGQGPEFLTYFQNEAQLEKSRLLSDRFSAERPKGSFSTLEIQRTEQGDSAMYLCASSFGEETQFFGPGTRLTVL.